Listed below are T cell receptor beta chains from one sample, sequenced in a study of T cell responses to AZD1222 COVID-19 vaccine. Repertoires were generated with immunoSEQ multiplex PCR, while TCRdb's copy carries only in-frame clones and drops some. The repertoire includes 100,000 to 150,000 clones, 70% to 90% of them detected once, and about 10% sits in the top ten. The specimen comprised peripheral blood, sampled on day 0 of AZD1222 vaccination. The receptors here all came from an adult in good health. Each CDR3 is given with its conserved first and last residue. Fields, in order: D gene, clone size, V gene, J gene, CDR3 DNA, CDR3 protein. D genes are given only for firm matches. Clone size is not always given. Where it is, it says once, few, many or a class for expanded clones.

D gene: -; clone size: -; V gene: TRBV4-3; J gene: TRBJ2-5; CDR3 DNA: TGCGCCAGCAGCCAAGAAGAAACCTCGGGGACCCAGTACTTC; CDR3 protein: CASSQEETSGTQYF
D gene: -; clone size: -; V gene: TRBV3-1/TRBV3-2; J gene: TRBJ1-1; CDR3 DNA: TGTGCCAGCAGCCCGCGACTTGGGAACACTGAAGCTTTCTTT; CDR3 protein: CASSPRLGNTEAFF
D gene: TRBD1; clone size: -; V gene: TRBV9; J gene: TRBJ2-7; CDR3 DNA: TGTGCCAGCAGCGTAGGAGGGGGCCCCTACGAGCAGTACTTC; CDR3 protein: CASSVGGGPYEQYF
D gene: -; clone size: -; V gene: TRBV2; J gene: TRBJ1-1; CDR3 DNA: TGTGCCAGCAGACAAGGATACGACCTGAAGGGATTCTTT; CDR3 protein: CASRQGYDLKGFF
D gene: TRBD1; clone size: -; V gene: TRBV6-5; J gene: TRBJ2-3; CDR3 DNA: TGTGCCAGCAGTTACACAGGGGCTAGCACAGATACGCAGTATTTT; CDR3 protein: CASSYTGASTDTQYF
D gene: -; clone size: -; V gene: TRBV7-6; J gene: TRBJ2-6; CDR3 DNA: TGTGCCAGCAGCTCCGACAGCACTGGGGCCAACGTCCTGACTTTC; CDR3 protein: CASSSDSTGANVLTF
D gene: -; clone size: -; V gene: TRBV5-1; J gene: TRBJ1-1; CDR3 DNA: TGCGCCAGCAGCTTGGTGGTCGGGAACACTGAAGCTTTCTTT; CDR3 protein: CASSLVVGNTEAFF
D gene: TRBD1; clone size: -; V gene: TRBV25-1; J gene: TRBJ1-1; CDR3 DNA: TGTGCCAGCAGTACCCAGACAGGGGGCGTTATGGATTACACTGAAGCTTTCTTT; CDR3 protein: CASSTQTGGVMDYTEAFF
D gene: -; clone size: few; V gene: TRBV7-2; J gene: TRBJ1-6; CDR3 DNA: TGTGCCAGCGGTACCTCTGGACAGTATAATTCACCCCTCCACTTT; CDR3 protein: CASGTSGQYNSPLHF
D gene: -; clone size: once; V gene: TRBV10-2; J gene: TRBJ2-2; CDR3 DNA: TGCGCCAGCAGGGGCAGGACGGGTGGCACCGGGGAGCTGTTTTTT; CDR3 protein: CASRGRTGGTGELFF
D gene: -; clone size: -; V gene: TRBV20-1; J gene: TRBJ1-1; CDR3 DNA: TGCAGTGCCGCTGGTGTCACTGAAGCTTTCTTT; CDR3 protein: CSAAGVTEAFF
D gene: -; clone size: -; V gene: TRBV6-5; J gene: TRBJ2-7; CDR3 DNA: TGTGCCAGCACTCGGACTCCGACGGGCGAGCAGTACTTC; CDR3 protein: CASTRTPTGEQYF
D gene: -; clone size: once; V gene: TRBV25-1; J gene: TRBJ2-7; CDR3 DNA: TGTGCCAGCAGTGATCCCGCAGGAGTCGACGAGCAGTACTTC; CDR3 protein: CASSDPAGVDEQYF
D gene: -; clone size: -; V gene: TRBV19; J gene: TRBJ2-1; CDR3 DNA: TGTGCCAGTAGTCTCCCTACAGGGCTTGGATCGAATGAGCAGTTCTTC; CDR3 protein: CASSLPTGLGSNEQFF
D gene: -; clone size: once; V gene: TRBV7-8; J gene: TRBJ1-4; CDR3 DNA: TGTGCCAGCAGCGACCCCCCAGGGTCGGGGGTAACACTGTTTTTT; CDR3 protein: CASSDPPGSGVTLFF
D gene: -; clone size: -; V gene: TRBV28; J gene: TRBJ1-3; CDR3 DNA: TGTGCCAGCAGTCGTTTGCAGGGAGAATTGAGAAACACCATATATTTT; CDR3 protein: CASSRLQGELRNTIYF
D gene: TRBD1; clone size: -; V gene: TRBV29-1; J gene: TRBJ2-1; CDR3 DNA: TGCAGCGTTGAGTACTCACAGGGGGACAACTACAATGAGCAGTTCTTC; CDR3 protein: CSVEYSQGDNYNEQFF
D gene: -; clone size: -; V gene: TRBV18; J gene: TRBJ1-3; CDR3 DNA: TGTGCCAGCTCACCAAGAACAGGCCTCTCTGGAAACACCATATATTTT; CDR3 protein: CASSPRTGLSGNTIYF
D gene: -; clone size: once; V gene: TRBV7-3; J gene: TRBJ2-1; CDR3 DNA: TGTGCCAGCAGCTCCAACAGGGACGAGCAGTTCTTC; CDR3 protein: CASSSNRDEQFF
D gene: TRBD1; clone size: -; V gene: TRBV29-1; J gene: TRBJ2-2; CDR3 DNA: TGCAGCATATACCGGGACAGGGTAGGGGAGCTGTTTTTT; CDR3 protein: CSIYRDRVGELFF
D gene: -; clone size: -; V gene: TRBV11-1; J gene: TRBJ1-2; CDR3 DNA: TGTGCCAGCAGCGACGGAAACTATGGCTACACCTTC; CDR3 protein: CASSDGNYGYTF
D gene: -; clone size: -; V gene: TRBV5-6; J gene: TRBJ1-2; CDR3 DNA: TGTGCCAGCAGCATGACAGCTATCTATGGCTACACCTTC; CDR3 protein: CASSMTAIYGYTF
D gene: TRBD1; clone size: -; V gene: TRBV11-3; J gene: TRBJ1-5; CDR3 DNA: TGTGCCAGCAGCTTAGCCCTGACAGGGGGCAATCAGCCCCAGCATTTT; CDR3 protein: CASSLALTGGNQPQHF
D gene: TRBD1; clone size: few; V gene: TRBV5-1; J gene: TRBJ1-1; CDR3 DNA: TGCGCCAGCAGCTTTGACAGGGTGGGTTCGACTGAAGCTTTCTTT; CDR3 protein: CASSFDRVGSTEAFF